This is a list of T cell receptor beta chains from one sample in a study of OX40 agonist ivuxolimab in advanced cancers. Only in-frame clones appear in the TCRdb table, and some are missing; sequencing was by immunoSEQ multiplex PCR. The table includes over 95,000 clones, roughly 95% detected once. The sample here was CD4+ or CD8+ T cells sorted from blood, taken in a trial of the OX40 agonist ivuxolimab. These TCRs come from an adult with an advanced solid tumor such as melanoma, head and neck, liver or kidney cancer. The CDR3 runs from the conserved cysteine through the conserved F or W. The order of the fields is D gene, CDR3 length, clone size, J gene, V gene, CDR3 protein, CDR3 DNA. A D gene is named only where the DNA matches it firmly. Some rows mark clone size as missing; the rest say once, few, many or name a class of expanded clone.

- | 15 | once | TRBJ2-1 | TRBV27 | CASSLSVTRGNEQFF | TGTGCCAGCAGTTTATCGGTTACTAGGGGGAATGAGCAGTTCTTC
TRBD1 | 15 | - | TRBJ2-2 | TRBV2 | CASGGTGGGIRELFF | TGTGCCAGCGGGGGGACAGGGGGCGGCATCAGGGAGCTGTTTTTT
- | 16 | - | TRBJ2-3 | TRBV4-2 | CASSHHRDTPTDTQYF | TGTGCCAGCAGCCACCACAGGGATACCCCCACAGATACGCAGTATTTT
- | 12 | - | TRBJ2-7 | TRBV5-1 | CASNLLGGEQYF | TGCGCCAGCAACCTCCTAGGGGGGGAGCAGTACTTC
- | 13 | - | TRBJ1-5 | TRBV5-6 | CASSRDSDQPQHF | TGTGCCAGCAGCCGGGACTCAGATCAGCCCCAGCATTTT
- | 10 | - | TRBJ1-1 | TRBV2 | CASIVEKAFF | TGTGCCAGCATCGTCGAGAAAGCTTTCTTT
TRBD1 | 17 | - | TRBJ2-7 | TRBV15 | CATSRTDRGRSLLEQYF | TGTGCCACCAGCAGAACGGACAGGGGGAGATCCCTCCTCGAGCAGTACTTC
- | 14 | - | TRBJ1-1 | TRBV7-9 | CASSQDEGITEAFF | TGTGCCAGCAGCCAAGATGAGGGAATCACTGAAGCTTTCTTT
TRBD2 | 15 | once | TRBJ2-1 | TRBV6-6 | CASSPSGPSYNEQFF | TGTGCCAGCAGTCCTAGCGGACCTTCCTACAATGAGCAGTTCTTC
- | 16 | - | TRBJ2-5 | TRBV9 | CASSTGRQNGAETQYF | TGTGCCAGCAGCACAGGCCGACAGAACGGAGCGGAGACCCAGTACTTC
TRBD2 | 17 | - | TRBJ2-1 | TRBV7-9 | CASSLSSGGASYNEQFF | TGTGCCAGCAGCTTATCAAGCGGGGGAGCTTCCTACAATGAGCAGTTCTTC
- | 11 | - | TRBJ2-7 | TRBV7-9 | CASSSYYEQYF | TGTGCCAGCAGCTCCTACTACGAGCAGTACTTC
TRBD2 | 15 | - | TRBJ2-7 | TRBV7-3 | CASSPTGAGYYEQYF | TGTGCCAGCAGCCCGACGGGAGCGGGGTACTACGAGCAGTACTTC
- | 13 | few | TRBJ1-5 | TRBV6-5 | CASSYLGGQPQHF | TGTGCCAGCAGTTACTTGGGCGGTCAGCCCCAGCATTTT
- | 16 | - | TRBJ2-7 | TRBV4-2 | CASSQEGEGASYEQYF | TGTGCCAGCAGCCAAGAGGGGGAGGGGGCCTCCTACGAGCAGTACTTC
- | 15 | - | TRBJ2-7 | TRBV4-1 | CASSQDLSGGNEQYF | TGCGCCAGCAGCCAAGATTTGTCAGGGGGGAACGAGCAGTACTTC
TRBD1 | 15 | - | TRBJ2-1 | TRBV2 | CASRGQKSSYNEQFF | TGTGCCAGCAGGGGACAGAAAAGCTCCTACAATGAGCAGTTCTTC
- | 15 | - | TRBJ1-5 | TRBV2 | CASNPTGSSNQPQHF | TGTGCCAGCAATCCCACAGGGAGCAGCAATCAGCCCCAGCATTTT
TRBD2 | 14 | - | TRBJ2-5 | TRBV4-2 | CASSQVLAAETQYF | TGTGCCAGCAGCCAAGTCCTAGCGGCGGAGACCCAGTACTTC
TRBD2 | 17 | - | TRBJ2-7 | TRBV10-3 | CAISDPEGNGGAYEQYF | TGTGCCATCAGTGATCCCGAAGGTAACGGGGGGGCCTACGAGCAGTACTTC
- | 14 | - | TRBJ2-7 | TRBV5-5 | CASSFVTGTYEQYF | TGTGCCAGCAGCTTCGTTACAGGAACCTACGAGCAGTACTTC
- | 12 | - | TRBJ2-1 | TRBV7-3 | CASSFGSNEQFF | TGTGCCAGCAGCTTCGGCTCTAATGAGCAGTTCTTC
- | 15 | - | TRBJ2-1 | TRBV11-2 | CASSSTVSSYNEQFF | TGTGCCAGCAGCTCAACTGTGAGCTCCTACAATGAGCAGTTCTTC
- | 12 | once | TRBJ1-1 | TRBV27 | CATSTGGTEAFF | TGTGCCACCAGCACGGGGGGAACTGAAGCTTTCTTT
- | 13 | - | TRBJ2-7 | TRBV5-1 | CASSLATAYEQYF | TGCGCCAGCAGCTTGGCGACAGCTTACGAGCAGTACTTC
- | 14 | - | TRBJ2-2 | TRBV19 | CASSIADWTFELFF | TGTGCCAGTAGTATAGCGGACTGGACGTTCGAGCTGTTTTTT
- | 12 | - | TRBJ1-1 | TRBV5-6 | CASSLLNTEAFF | TGTGCCAGCAGCCTCCTGAACACTGAAGCTTTCTTT
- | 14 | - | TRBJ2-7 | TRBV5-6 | CASSLGHQGYEQYF | TGTGCCAGCAGCTTGGGACATCAGGGGTACGAGCAGTACTTC
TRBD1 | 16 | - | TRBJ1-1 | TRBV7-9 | CASSQRTGGADTEAFF | TGTGCCAGCAGCCAGCGGACAGGGGGAGCGGACACTGAAGCTTTCTTT
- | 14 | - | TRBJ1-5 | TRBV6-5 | CASTFGLSNQPQHF | TGTGCCAGCACCTTCGGACTTTCCAATCAGCCCCAGCATTTT
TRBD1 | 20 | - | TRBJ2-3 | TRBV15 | CATSSLGGTGAAPSTDTQYF | TGTGCCACCAGCAGCCTAGGAGGGACAGGGGCCGCTCCTAGCACAGATACGCAGTATTTT
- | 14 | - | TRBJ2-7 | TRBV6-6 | CASSSGHSSYEQYF | TGTGCCAGCAGTTCAGGGCATAGCTCCTACGAGCAGTACTTC
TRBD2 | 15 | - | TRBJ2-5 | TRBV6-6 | CASSSTGTSGETQYF | TGTGCCAGCAGTTCGACCGGGACTAGCGGAGAGACCCAGTACTTC
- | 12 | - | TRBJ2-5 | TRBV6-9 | CASSYSRETQYF | TGTGCCAGCAGTTATTCGCGGGAGACCCAGTACTTC
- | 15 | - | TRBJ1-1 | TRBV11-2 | CASSLAGDLNTEAFF | TGTGCCAGCAGCCTCGCAGGGGATTTGAACACTGAAGCTTTCTTT
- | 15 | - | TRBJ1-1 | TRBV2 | CASRVGTVTNTEAFF | TGTGCCAGCAGGGTAGGGACGGTGACGAACACTGAAGCTTTCTTT
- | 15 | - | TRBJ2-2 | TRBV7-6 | CASSPRGLNTGELFF | TGTGCCAGCAGCCCCCGCGGACTAAACACCGGGGAGCTGTTTTTT
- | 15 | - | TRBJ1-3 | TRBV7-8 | CASSLSANSGNTIYF | TGTGCCAGCAGCTTATCAGCCAACTCTGGAAACACCATATATTTT
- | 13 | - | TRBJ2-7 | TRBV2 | CASSDGLGVEQYF | TGTGCCAGCAGTGATGGGCTCGGGGTCGAGCAGTACTTC
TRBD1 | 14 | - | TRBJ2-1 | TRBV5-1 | CASSLDRVGHEQFF | TGCGCCAGCAGCTTAGACAGGGTAGGGCATGAGCAGTTCTTC
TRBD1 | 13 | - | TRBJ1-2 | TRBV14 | CASSLDRGNGYTF | TGTGCCAGCAGCCTGGACAGGGGGAATGGCTACACCTTC
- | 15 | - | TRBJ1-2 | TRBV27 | CASSLFFGSNYGYTF | TGTGCCAGCAGTTTATTTTTCGGTTCTAACTATGGCTACACCTTC
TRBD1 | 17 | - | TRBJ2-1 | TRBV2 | CASSSYRTGGGYNEQFF | TGTGCCAGCAGTTCCTACAGGACAGGGGGAGGTTACAATGAGCAGTTCTTC
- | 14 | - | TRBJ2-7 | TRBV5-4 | CASIDPRRPYEQYF | TGTGCCAGCATCGACCCCCGAAGGCCCTACGAGCAGTACTTC
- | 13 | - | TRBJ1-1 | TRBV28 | CASSLTGVTEAFF | TGTGCCAGCAGTTTGACCGGGGTCACTGAAGCTTTCTTT
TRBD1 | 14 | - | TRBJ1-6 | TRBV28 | CATGDRGLGTPLHF | TGTGCCACTGGGGACAGGGGGCTGGGGACACCCCTCCACTTT
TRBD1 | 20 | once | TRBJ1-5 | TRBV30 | CAWSKPNRGMSPPSNQPQHF | TGTGCCTGGAGTAAGCCAAACAGGGGAATGTCTCCCCCCAGCAATCAGCCCCAGCATTTT
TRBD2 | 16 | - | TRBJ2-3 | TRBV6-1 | CASSESPASGLDTQYF | TGTGCCAGCAGTGAATCCCCGGCTAGCGGATTAGATACGCAGTATTTT
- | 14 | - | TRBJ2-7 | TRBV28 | CASSFGGRPYEQYF | TGTGCCAGCAGTTTCGGGGGTCGCCCCTACGAGCAGTACTTC
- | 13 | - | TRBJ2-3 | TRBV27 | CASREASTDTQYF | TGTGCCAGCAGAGAAGCAAGCACAGATACGCAGTATTTT
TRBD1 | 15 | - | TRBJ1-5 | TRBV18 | CASSPGTGFGQPQHF | TGTGCCAGCTCACCCGGGACAGGGTTCGGTCAGCCCCAGCATTTT
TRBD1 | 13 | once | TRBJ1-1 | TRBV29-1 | CSGGQGKVTEAFF | TGCAGCGGTGGACAGGGGAAAGTCACTGAAGCTTTCTTT
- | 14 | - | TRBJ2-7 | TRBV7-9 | CASSLAGDGYEQYF | TGTGCCAGCAGCTTAGCCGGGGACGGCTACGAGCAGTACTTC